This paragraph covers one T cell receptor (beta chain) sequence. This specimen comes from a study of human T cells and chemical hapten exposure. The wider study: Sensitization employed 2% DPC on about 2 cm by about 2 cm of upper inner arm skin.

There are 12 residues in the CDR3. With 2 bases removed from V and 13 bases from J, the gap between germline ends came to 15 bases. The germline V gene has CDR1 SNHLY and CDR2 FYNNEI. As for time point: patch test 1, 2 weeks after DPC sensitization. The treatment was: therapeutic diphenylcyclopropenone sensitization with weekly scalp DPC. TCRdb re-analysed the RACE reads in MiXCR, keeping a single row per CDR3 protein. The sample has some 180,000 distinct CDR3 sequences, under 25% seen once. V gene TRBV2 combines with J gene TRBJ2-7; no definite D call. The material was whole blood, obtained in connection with sensitization to the hapten diphenylcyclopropenone (DPC). This TCR was recovered from a woman between 45 and 65 years old with alopecia areata. Some clones in this sample may be carry-over from other donors' samples. Written as DNA, the CDR3 is TGTGCCAGCAGTGAAACGGACGTTGGCAAATACTTC. Protein sequence: CASSETDVGKYF. The full variable domain, rest sourced from reference TRBV2 and TRBJ2-7, is EPEVTQTPSHQVTQMGQEVILRCVPISNHLYFYWYRQILGQKVEFLVSFYNNEISEKSEIFDDQFSVERPDGSNFTLKIRSTKLEDSAMYFCASSETDVGKYFGPGTRLTVT.